The rows below give T cell receptor beta chains drawn from one sample of a study of cytotoxic CD8 clonotypes in ibrutinib-treated CLL. The method was immunoSEQ multiplex PCR; TCRdb's version includes in-frame clones alone and lacks a portion of them. There are 70,000 to 80,000 clones in the sample; 80% occur only once, and 7.7% lies in the top ten. The sequencing used PBMCs, collected at disease progression, from a patient treated with ibrutinib. Receptors were obtained from a human donor with chronic lymphocytic leukemia. Both conserved end residues are part of each CDR3. Each record gives: D gene, clone size, V gene, J gene, CDR3 DNA, CDR3 protein. The D gene is left open where the match is weak. The size field is filled for only some rows; it gives once, few, many or a size class.

d_gene: TRBD1
abundance: few
v_gene: TRBV6-1
j_gene: TRBJ1-4
CDR3nt: TGTGCCAGCAGGGCTCCGGGACAGACTAATGAAAAACTGTTTTTT
CDR3aa: CASRAPGQTNEKLFF

d_gene: .
abundance: few
v_gene: TRBV6-1
j_gene: TRBJ1-6
CDR3nt: TGTGCCAGCACCAATAATTCACCCCTCCACTTT
CDR3aa: CASTNNSPLHF

d_gene: TRBD2
abundance: .
v_gene: TRBV7-6
j_gene: TRBJ2-7
CDR3nt: TGTGCCAGCAGCGCCCAACTAGCGGGGGGCTACGCCTACGAGCAGTACTTC
CDR3aa: CASSAQLAGGYAYEQYF

d_gene: .
abundance: .
v_gene: TRBV6-5
j_gene: TRBJ1-2
CDR3nt: TGTGCCAGCAGTTCTTTCCGGGGCCATGGCTACACCTTC
CDR3aa: CASSSFRGHGYTF

d_gene: TRBD1
abundance: .
v_gene: TRBV7-9
j_gene: TRBJ1-6
CDR3nt: TGTGCCAGCAGCTTAAAGGGGCCCGGACAGGGTAATTCACCCCTCCACTTT
CDR3aa: CASSLKGPGQGNSPLHF

d_gene: TRBD1
abundance: .
v_gene: TRBV11-2
j_gene: TRBJ2-7
CDR3nt: TGTGCCAGCAGCCCCGGACAGGGGGCATACGAGCAGTACTTC
CDR3aa: CASSPGQGAYEQYF

d_gene: .
abundance: .
v_gene: TRBV27
j_gene: TRBJ1-2
CDR3nt: TGTGCCAGCAGTCATGTGGGGGGGGTATATGGCTACACCTTC
CDR3aa: CASSHVGGVYGYTF

d_gene: .
abundance: .
v_gene: TRBV29-1
j_gene: TRBJ2-1
CDR3nt: TGCAGCGTGACACCGGTGAGGGCCGGTGGTGAGCAGTTCTTC
CDR3aa: CSVTPVRAGGEQFF

d_gene: TRBD1
abundance: .
v_gene: TRBV11-2
j_gene: TRBJ2-7
CDR3nt: TGTGCCAGCAGCTTGGAAAGGGGGCCATACGAGCAGTACTTC
CDR3aa: CASSLERGPYEQYF

d_gene: .
abundance: .
v_gene: TRBV7-3
j_gene: TRBJ2-3
CDR3nt: TGTGCCAGCAGCTTAGGTTTTGGAGATACGCAGTATTTT
CDR3aa: CASSLGFGDTQYF

d_gene: TRBD2
abundance: .
v_gene: TRBV18
j_gene: TRBJ2-1
CDR3nt: TGTGCCAGCTCACCCCCGGGACTAGCGGGGGGGAATGAGCAGTTCTTC
CDR3aa: CASSPPGLAGGNEQFF

d_gene: TRBD1
abundance: few
v_gene: TRBV2
j_gene: TRBJ1-5
CDR3nt: TGTGCCAGCAGAGTAGGGACAGCTACCAATCAGCCCCAGCATTTT
CDR3aa: CASRVGTATNQPQHF

d_gene: .
abundance: .
v_gene: TRBV5-6
j_gene: TRBJ2-3
CDR3nt: TGTGCCAGCAGCTTGGCCGGGTCCACAGATACGCAGTATTTT
CDR3aa: CASSLAGSTDTQYF

d_gene: TRBD2
abundance: .
v_gene: TRBV11-2
j_gene: TRBJ2-1
CDR3nt: TGTGCCAGCAGCTTAGATCGTCTCTTTATGGCGGGAGGCTACAATGAGCAGTTCTTC
CDR3aa: CASSLDRLFMAGGYNEQFF

d_gene: .
abundance: .
v_gene: TRBV12-2
j_gene: TRBJ2-7
CDR3nt: TGTGCAAGTCGCTTACCGGACGAGCAGTACTTC
CDR3aa: CASRLPDEQYF

d_gene: .
abundance: .
v_gene: TRBV11-3
j_gene: TRBJ2-2
CDR3nt: TGTGCCAGCAGCCCGACCGGCCACACCGGGGAGCTGTTTTTT
CDR3aa: CASSPTGHTGELFF

d_gene: .
abundance: few
v_gene: TRBV6-6
j_gene: TRBJ1-5
CDR3nt: TGTGCCAGCAGTTTTGGGGGCGGTGGCAATCAGCCCCAGCATTTT
CDR3aa: CASSFGGGGNQPQHF

d_gene: TRBD1
abundance: .
v_gene: TRBV10-1
j_gene: TRBJ1-2
CDR3nt: TGCGCCAGCAGCCCCGCAGGGGGCTCCTATGGCTACACCTTC
CDR3aa: CASSPAGGSYGYTF

d_gene: .
abundance: few
v_gene: TRBV25-1
j_gene: TRBJ1-1
CDR3nt: TGTGCCAGCAGTGAGGTTGGTCCGGCTGAAGCTTTCTTT
CDR3aa: CASSEVGPAEAFF

d_gene: .
abundance: .
v_gene: TRBV5-1
j_gene: TRBJ1-4
CDR3nt: TGCGCCAGCAGCTTGGCACGTCCTAATGAAAAACTGTTTTTT
CDR3aa: CASSLARPNEKLFF

d_gene: TRBD1
abundance: few
v_gene: TRBV7-9
j_gene: TRBJ2-7
CDR3nt: TGTGCCAGCAGCCCCCGGGACAGGGTCTACGAGCAGTACTTC
CDR3aa: CASSPRDRVYEQYF

d_gene: TRBD1
abundance: .
v_gene: TRBV14
j_gene: TRBJ1-2
CDR3nt: TGTGCTAGCAGCCAGGGGGGACACGCCATCTATGGCTACACCTTC
CDR3aa: CASSQGGHAIYGYTF

d_gene: TRBD2
abundance: .
v_gene: TRBV5-6
j_gene: TRBJ2-7
CDR3nt: TGTGCCAGCAGCTTGGGGGAGGGACTAGCGGGATTCTACGAGCAGTACTTC
CDR3aa: CASSLGEGLAGFYEQYF

d_gene: .
abundance: .
v_gene: TRBV4-2
j_gene: TRBJ1-2
CDR3nt: TGTGCCAGCAGCTGGCAGGGTAAGGACTATGGCTACACCTTC
CDR3aa: CASSWQGKDYGYTF

d_gene: .
abundance: .
v_gene: TRBV6-6
j_gene: TRBJ2-7
CDR3nt: TGTGCCAGCAGTTACTCGCCTAGCGCGAACGAGCAGTACTTC
CDR3aa: CASSYSPSANEQYF

d_gene: TRBD1
abundance: .
v_gene: TRBV6-5
j_gene: TRBJ2-7
CDR3nt: TGTGCCAGCAGACAACGCCAGGGGGCTTTCGAGCAGTACTTC
CDR3aa: CASRQRQGAFEQYF

d_gene: .
abundance: few
v_gene: TRBV27
j_gene: TRBJ1-6
CDR3nt: TGTGCCAGCACGTCGACCTCTGGGAATTCACCCCTCCACTTT
CDR3aa: CASTSTSGNSPLHF

d_gene: .
abundance: .
v_gene: TRBV21-1
j_gene: TRBJ2-7
CDR3nt: TGTGCCAGCAGCCCGCCCGGGGGGCCCTACGAGCAGTACTTC
CDR3aa: CASSPPGGPYEQYF

d_gene: TRBD1
abundance: .
v_gene: TRBV6-1
j_gene: TRBJ2-5
CDR3nt: TGTGCCAGCGGGCCGGGACAGGGAGTCGAGACCCAGTACTTC
CDR3aa: CASGPGQGVETQYF

d_gene: .
abundance: .
v_gene: TRBV10-3
j_gene: TRBJ1-5
CDR3nt: TGTGCCATCTCTCGCCGCCCCTCCAATCAGCCCCAGCATTTT
CDR3aa: CAISRRPSNQPQHF

d_gene: .
abundance: .
v_gene: TRBV4-1
j_gene: TRBJ2-3
CDR3nt: TGCGCCAGCAGCCACCCTTCGGGGCGGTCTAGCACAGATACGCAGTATTTT
CDR3aa: CASSHPSGRSSTDTQYF

d_gene: TRBD1
abundance: .
v_gene: TRBV5-8
j_gene: TRBJ1-3
CDR3nt: TGTGCCAGCAGCCGAATCGGGACAGGGGGTGGAAACACCATATATTTT
CDR3aa: CASSRIGTGGGNTIYF

d_gene: .
abundance: .
v_gene: TRBV6-1
j_gene: TRBJ1-1
CDR3nt: TGTGCCAGCAGTGAAGGGGCCAGAATTGAAGCTTTCTTT
CDR3aa: CASSEGARIEAFF

d_gene: .
abundance: .
v_gene: TRBV29-1
j_gene: TRBJ1-5
CDR3nt: TGCAGCGCCGTACAAGGGCGGCAGCCCCAGCATTTT
CDR3aa: CSAVQGRQPQHF

d_gene: .
abundance: many
v_gene: TRBV21-1
j_gene: TRBJ2-7
CDR3nt: TGTGCCAGCAGCAAAGTTGGGCGGAGCTCCTACGAGCAGTACTTC
CDR3aa: CASSKVGRSSYEQYF

d_gene: .
abundance: .
v_gene: TRBV19
j_gene: TRBJ1-5
CDR3nt: TGTGCCAGTAGTATAGGGGGACACCTTAGCAATCAGCCCCAGCATTTT
CDR3aa: CASSIGGHLSNQPQHF

d_gene: .
abundance: .
v_gene: TRBV4-2
j_gene: TRBJ2-3
CDR3nt: TGTGCCAGCAGCCAGGGGGATAGGACTAGCACAGATACGCAGTATTTT
CDR3aa: CASSQGDRTSTDTQYF

d_gene: .
abundance: .
v_gene: TRBV6-1
j_gene: TRBJ2-1
CDR3nt: TGTGCCAGCAGTGAAGGTCGAGGGGCCAAGGCCTACAATGAGCAGTTCTTC
CDR3aa: CASSEGRGAKAYNEQFF

d_gene: .
abundance: .
v_gene: TRBV18
j_gene: TRBJ2-1
CDR3nt: TGTGCCAGCTCACCAGGGATCTCCTACAATGAGCAGTTCTTC
CDR3aa: CASSPGISYNEQFF

d_gene: TRBD1
abundance: .
v_gene: TRBV5-1
j_gene: TRBJ2-3
CDR3nt: TGCGCCAGCAGCGCCGACAGGGTGCCCACAGATACGCAGTATTTT
CDR3aa: CASSADRVPTDTQYF

d_gene: TRBD1
abundance: .
v_gene: TRBV5-1
j_gene: TRBJ2-5
CDR3nt: TGCGCCAGCTCCAGGGGGGACAGGGTGGGAGAGCAGTACTTC
CDR3aa: CASSRGDRVGEQYF

d_gene: .
abundance: .
v_gene: TRBV6-1
j_gene: TRBJ1-1
CDR3nt: TGTGCCAGCCCCCGGGACACTTTCATGAACACTGAAGCTTTCTTT
CDR3aa: CASPRDTFMNTEAFF

d_gene: .
abundance: .
v_gene: TRBV6-1
j_gene: TRBJ2-2
CDR3nt: TGTGCCAGCGCCTCACGAGGGTCTGGCGGGGAGCTGTTTTTT
CDR3aa: CASASRGSGGELFF

d_gene: .
abundance: once
v_gene: TRBV29-1
j_gene: TRBJ2-1
CDR3nt: TGCAGCGTGAAAAAGGGGGGCGAGCAGTTCTTC
CDR3aa: CSVKKGGEQFF

d_gene: .
abundance: .
v_gene: TRBV4-1
j_gene: TRBJ1-5
CDR3nt: TGCGCCAGCAGCCAAGGGGTGGTGGATCAGCCCCAGCATTTT
CDR3aa: CASSQGVVDQPQHF

d_gene: TRBD1
abundance: .
v_gene: TRBV5-1
j_gene: TRBJ1-2
CDR3nt: TGCGCCAGCAGCCCTGCGACAGGGGAGAACTATGGCTACACCTTC
CDR3aa: CASSPATGENYGYTF